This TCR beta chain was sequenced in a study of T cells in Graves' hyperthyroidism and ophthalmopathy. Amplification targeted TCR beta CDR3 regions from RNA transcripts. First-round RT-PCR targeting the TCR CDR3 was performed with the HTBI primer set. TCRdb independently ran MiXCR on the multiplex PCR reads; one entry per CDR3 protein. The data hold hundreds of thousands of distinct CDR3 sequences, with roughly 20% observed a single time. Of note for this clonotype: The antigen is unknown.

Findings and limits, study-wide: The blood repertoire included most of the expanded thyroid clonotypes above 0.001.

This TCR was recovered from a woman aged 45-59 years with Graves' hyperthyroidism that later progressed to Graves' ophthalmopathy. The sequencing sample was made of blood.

CDR3 residues: CASRRGVSSYNEQFF. In DNA, the CDR3 is TGTGCCAGCAGAAGGGGGGTTAGCTCCTACAATGAGCAGTTCTTC. V gene TRBV27 combines with J gene TRBJ2-1, with D possibly being TRBD1 or TRBD2 (6 bases each). The CDR3 spans 15 residues. CDR1 is MNHEY, CDR2 SMNVEV, per germline (reference sequence). V lost 6 bases to trimming and J lost 0 bases, with 12 bases between them.